This is a list of T cell receptor beta chains from one sample in a study of CD8 T cells in ankylosing spondylitis. TCRdb used MiXCR to reprocess the 5' RACE reads, holding one entry per CDR3 protein. Among 500,000 to 650,000 distinct CDR3 sequences listed, roughly 5% were seen once. What was sequenced was blood, either unsorted or a sorted T cell fraction (not recorded which). All receptors come from a male donor with ankylosing spondylitis. Each CDR3 is given with its conserved first and last residue. The D gene is left open where the match is weak. The size field is filled for only some rows; it gives once, few, many or a size class.

J gene,D gene,V gene,clone size,CDR3 protein,CDR3 DNA
TRBJ2-7,TRBD1,TRBV20-1,many,CSAPNPGTGYHEQYF,TGCAGTGCGCCTAATCCCGGGACAGGGTACCACGAGCAGTACTTC
TRBJ2-3,.,TRBV29-1,many,CSVEGHYVDTQYF,TGCAGCGTTGAGGGCCACTACGTGGATACGCAGTATTTT
TRBJ2-1,TRBD2,TRBV9,.,CASSVESSGYNEQFF,TGTGCCAGCAGCGTAGAGTCTAGCGGATACAATGAGCAGTTCTTC
TRBJ2-1,TRBD2,TRBV28,many,CASSREAYPFYNEQFF,TGTGCCAGCTCGCGGGAGGCTTATCCCTTCTACAATGAGCAGTTCTTC
TRBJ2-1,.,TRBV11-2,many,CASSSGGRWEQFF,TGTGCCAGCAGTTCAGGGGGGCGATGGGAGCAGTTCTTC
TRBJ2-1,.,TRBV9,many,CASSVPGTLQFF,TGTGCCAGCAGCGTCCCCGGGACACTTCAGTTCTTC
TRBJ1-1,.,TRBV10-3,many,CAISPSPNTEAFF,TGTGCCATCAGCCCCTCCCCCAACACTGAAGCTTTCTTT
TRBJ1-4,.,TRBV7-8,many,CASSLARVAEPNEKLFF,TGTGCCAGCAGCTTAGCGAGGGTAGCAGAACCTAATGAAAAACTGTTTTTT
TRBJ2-1,.,TRBV11-2,many,CASSWSTAGREQFF,TGTGCCAGCAGCTGGTCCACCGCGGGTCGGGAGCAGTTCTTC
TRBJ2-7,.,TRBV4-2,.,CASSQDREGRSYEQYF,TGTGCCAGCAGCCAAGATCGAGAGGGGCGGTCCTACGAGCAGTACTTC
TRBJ1-1,.,TRBV3-1,many,CASSQEVWGGAFF,TGTGCCAGCAGCCAAGAAGTTTGGGGAGGAGCTTTCTTT
TRBJ2-3,.,TRBV6-2/TRBV6-3,many,CASSYSTDDTQYF,TGTGCCAGCAGTTATTCAACAGACGATACGCAGTATTTT
TRBJ2-3,TRBD2,TRBV5-1,many,CASSKGAGVTDTQYF,TGCGCCAGCAGCAAGGGAGCGGGGGTCACAGATACGCAGTATTTT
TRBJ2-1,.,TRBV4-3,many,CASSQGDFGMEQFF,TGCGCCAGCAGCCAGGGGGACTTCGGTATGGAGCAGTTCTTC
TRBJ2-2,TRBD2,TRBV10-3,many,CAIKWYRAGGPTTGELFF,TGTGCCATCAAGTGGTACCGAGCGGGGGGGCCGACCACCGGGGAGCTGTTTTTT
TRBJ2-5,.,TRBV20-1,.,CSAISWENVQETQYF,TGCAGTGCTATTAGTTGGGAAAACGTCCAAGAGACCCAGTACTTC
TRBJ2-6,TRBD1,TRBV9,many,CASSFRTGKLPGANVLTF,TGTGCCAGCAGCTTTCGGACAGGGAAATTGCCTGGGGCCAACGTCCTGACTTTC
TRBJ2-1,.,TRBV2,many,CASSVVNEQFF,TGTGCCAGCAGTGTGGTGAATGAGCAGTTCTTC
TRBJ2-7,TRBD2,TRBV4-2,.,CASSRSGSTGEQYF,TGTGCCAGCAGCCGGAGCGGGAGCACGGGCGAGCAGTACTTC
TRBJ2-5,.,TRBV7-2,.,CASSLVGHPAETQYF,TGTGCCAGCAGCTTAGTTGGCCACCCGGCAGAGACCCAGTACTTC
TRBJ1-6,.,TRBV4-2,many,CASSQGTRTAYNSPLHF,TGTGCCAGCAGCCAGGGGACCAGGACAGCCTATAATTCACCCCTCCACTTT
TRBJ2-7,.,TRBV10-3,many,CAISESTRNYEQYF,TGTGCCATCAGTGAGTCGACTAGAAACTACGAGCAGTACTTC
TRBJ2-3,TRBD2,TRBV7-2,many,CASSPSRTSGGVGYF,TGTGCCAGCAGCCCCAGTAGGACTAGCGGGGGCGTCGGGTATTTT
TRBJ1-2,.,TRBV4-2,many,CASSLGWVRYGYTF,TGTGCCAGCAGCCTAGGATGGGTACGCTATGGCTACACCTTC
TRBJ2-7,TRBD2,TRBV5-1,few,CASSFLADAYEQYF,TGCGCCAGCAGCTTCCTAGCGGACGCCTACGAGCAGTACTTC
TRBJ2-7,.,TRBV11-2,many,CASSQRGDEQYF,TGTGCCAGCAGCCAGAGGGGAGACGAGCAGTACTTC
TRBJ2-2,TRBD2,TRBV9,few,CASSVGGEGTGELFF,TGTGCCAGCAGCGTAGGAGGGGAGGGGACCGGGGAGCTGTTTTTT